These T cell receptor beta chains were read from a single sample in a study of cytomegalovirus exposure and HLA in healthy donors. Profiling relied on immunoSEQ multiplex PCR, and the TCRdb table lists in-frame clones only, not all of them. The table lists 100,000 or so clones, 60% to 80% of them singletons. What was sequenced was PBMCs. Source of these receptors: a man aged 45-60 years in good health and CMV-seropositive. Each CDR3 is given with its conserved first and last residue. The D gene is left open where the match is weak. Expanded clones are given a class, and other clones once, few, many or no size at all.

V	D	size	J	CDR3	DNA
TRBV9	-	-	TRBJ2-3	CASSVESTDTQYF	TGTGCCAGCAGCGTAGAATCGACAGATACGCAGTATTTT
TRBV5-5	-	-	TRBJ1-5	CASSLDGQSNQPQHF	TGTGCCAGCAGCTTGGATGGACAAAGCAATCAGCCCCAGCATTTT
TRBV9	TRBD1	-	TRBJ1-1	CASSPRDRGSTEAFF	TGTGCCAGCAGCCCTAGGGACAGGGGTTCCACTGAAGCTTTCTTT
TRBV18	-	few	TRBJ1-1	CASSPEGTEAFF	TGTGCCAGCTCCCCCGAGGGCACTGAAGCTTTCTTT
TRBV5-4	TRBD2	-	TRBJ2-7	CASSSWGGRAYEQYF	TGTGCCAGCAGCTCGTGGGGGGGACGGGCCTACGAGCAGTACTTC
TRBV9	TRBD2	few	TRBJ2-1	CASSVYSGSLYNEQFF	TGTGCCAGCAGCGTATATAGCGGGAGTCTCTACAATGAGCAGTTCTTC
TRBV19	-	-	TRBJ2-7	CASSDRDYEQYF	TGTGCCAGTAGTGACAGAGACTACGAGCAGTACTTC
TRBV29-1	-	few	TRBJ1-1	CSVRRGAGGTEAFF	TGCAGCGTTCGGCGGGGGGCTGGCGGAACTGAAGCTTTCTTT
TRBV7-2	-	-	TRBJ2-7	CASSQGAESSYEQYF	TGTGCCAGCAGCCAAGGGGCGGAGAGCTCCTACGAGCAGTACTTC
TRBV27	TRBD1	-	TRBJ1-1	CASSIYYSTGPNTEAFF	TGTGCCAGCAGTATTTACTACTCGACAGGGCCGAACACTGAAGCTTTCTTT
TRBV30	TRBD1	-	TRBJ1-2	CAWSFQTGREGYTF	TGTGCCTGGAGTTTCCAGACAGGGAGAGAGGGCTACACCTTC
TRBV10-3	TRBD1	-	TRBJ2-2	CAITGTGNTGELFF	TGTGCCATTACCGGGACAGGGAACACCGGGGAGCTGTTTTTT
TRBV4-1	TRBD1	-	TRBJ1-1	CASSQKGGTGAAEAFF	TGCGCCAGCAGCCAAAAAGGGGGGACAGGGGCCGCTGAAGCTTTCTTT
TRBV30	TRBD2	few	TRBJ2-1	CAWSPTGRENEQFF	TGTGCCTGGAGCCCTACCGGGAGGGAAAATGAGCAGTTCTTC
TRBV4-2	TRBD1	-	TRBJ2-7	CASSTTGGELGEQYF	TGTGCCAGCAGCACGACAGGGGGCGAGCTCGGCGAGCAGTACTTC